A single sample gave rise to the 16 T cell receptor beta chains below, sequenced in a study of cytomegalovirus exposure and HLA in healthy donors. Use of 60 Vbeta and 13 Jbeta primers characterized the PCR. The data were produced by immunoSEQ multiplex PCR, yet TCRdb's version contains in-frame clones alone and is incomplete. Here the sample spans about 100,000 clones, about 75% being singletons. What was sequenced was PBMCs. Receptors originate from a man aged 40-49 years in good health and CMV-seropositive.

V and J are TRBV9 and TRBJ2-2, with TRBD2 matching over 13 bases. The V gene's germline CDR1 is SGDLS and CDR2 YYNGEE. The junction had 5 bases not matched to a gene; V was cut back by 3 bases and J by 6 bases. This CDR3 contains 16 residues. CDR3 bases: TGTGCCAGCAGCGGCGGACTAGCGGGAGTCCCCGGGGAGCTGTTTTTT. It specifies CASSGGLAGVPGELFF.

This clone showed up just once. The gene calls are TRBV15 and TRBJ2-3; possible D gene TRBD2, 5 bases. The CDR3 length is 16 residues. Deletions cut 3 bases from V and 0 bases from J, with 13 bases between. Germline CDR1 LNHNV, CDR2 YYDKDF (reference sequence). The CDR3 DNA sequence: TGTGCCACCAGCAGCGAGCCGGGGATTAGCACAGATACGCAGTATTTT. As protein: CATSSEPGISTDTQYF.

The rearrangement uses TRBV5-4 and TRBJ2-3; 9 nucleotides align to TRBD1. The CDR3 length is 15 residues. The V segment lost 4 bases and the J segment 0 bases; nucleotides outside the gene matches: 3. In germline, CDR1 is SGHNT, CDR2 YYREEE (reference sequence). CDR3 sequence reads: CASSIGTGSTDTQYF. DNA for the CDR3: TGTGCCAGCAGCATCGGGACAGGGAGCACAGATACGCAGTATTTT. Variable domain in full (rest from reference TRBV5-4 and TRBJ2-3): ETGVTQSPTHLIKTRGQQVTLRCSSQSGHNTVSWYQQALGQGPQFIFQYYREEENGRGNFPPRFSGLQFPNYSSELNVNALELDDSALYLCASSIGTGSTDTQYFGPGTRLTVL.

V and J are TRBV7-9 and TRBJ2-5, with a tentative D call TRBD2 (6 bases). The ends were cut back, 4 bases at V and 1 base at J, with 13 bases in the middle. Germline values: CDR1 SEHNR, CDR2 FQNEAQ (reference sequence). The CDR3 extends over 15 amino acids. This CDR3 reads CASSWGSGVQETQYF. The CDR3 DNA reads TGTGCCAGCAGCTGGGGCTCGGGGGTCCAAGAGACCCAGTACTTC.

V is TRBV9 and J is TRBJ2-3; 9 positions match TRBD2. This CDR3 region has 15 residues. Germline trimming cut 4 bases from V and 2 bases from J; bases unmatched to any gene: 5. CDR1 is SGDLS, CDR2 YYNGEE, per germline. Here the CDR3 DNA reads TGTGCCAGCAGCTTCCTAGCGGGAATCACAGATACGCAGTATTTT. Encoded protein: CASSFLAGITDTQYF.

This clone came up a few times. This chain links TRBV10-3 with TRBJ2-5, with 10 bases fitting TRBD2. V gave up 10 bases and J gave up 5 bases; unmatched junction bases: 13. The CDR3 is made up of 15 amino acids. Germline V gene sequence: CDR1 ENHRY, CDR2 SYGVKD. The CDR3 loop is CATQAGGRAGETQYF. The DNA for the CDR3 is TGTGCCACCCAAGCGGGGGGGCGTGCCGGGGAGACCCAGTACTTC.

The CDR3 bases are TGTGCCAGCAGTGGCAGGGGTTCCAACCCCGAGCAGTTCTTC. Its translation is CASSGRGSNPEQFF. The chain combines TRBV27 with TRBJ2-1; perhaps TRBD1 as D (6 bases). Germline V gives CDR1 MNHEY, CDR2 SMNVEV (reference sequence). Trimming shortened V by 5 bases and J by 10 bases, and 18 bases separated the two germline ends. This CDR3 region has 14 residues.

This clone was seen more than once but under ten times. This chain joins TRBV23-1 and TRBJ2-2; 7 nucleotides agree with TRBD1. TRBV23-1 is an open reading frame whose function is uncertain. The junction had 11 bases not matched to a gene; V was cut back by 8 bases and J by 2 bases. The CDR3 contains 16 residues. Here the CDR3 reads CASRRGPGGNTGELFF. In nucleotides, the CDR3 is TGCGCCAGCCGCCGAGGGCCAGGGGGTAACACCGGGGAGCTGTTTTTT.

The V gene is TRBV14, the J gene TRBJ2-5; D not resolved. The DNA end is a closer match to TRBJ2-7, so the J assignment may be wrong. This CDR3 is built from 13 residues. Germline CDR1 is SGHDN and CDR2 is FVKESK. The CDR3 here is CASSQDNAYEQYF. The CDR3 coding sequence is TGTGCCAGCAGCCAAGATAATGCCTACGAGCAGTACTTC.

The chain employs TRBV11-2 and TRBJ2-7; 11 bases agree with TRBD2. The CDR3 spans 15 residues. The V gene's germline CDR1 is SGHAT and CDR2 FQNNGV. The V segment lost 3 bases and the J segment 3 bases; nucleotides outside the gene matches: 4. The CDR3 DNA sequence: TGTGCCAGCAGCTTGGGACTAGCGGAGTTCTACGAGCAGTACTTC. It translates to CASSLGLAEFYEQYF.

The chain joins TRBV6-5 to TRBJ2-1; tentatively, D is TRBD1 (6 bases). V was clipped by 4 bases and J by 4 bases, with 14 bases between them. CDR1 and CDR2 (germline): MNHEY, SVGAGI. The CDR3 loop spans 15 amino acids. The CDR3 DNA is TGTGCCAGCAGTTTGGTACAGGGAGCTTACAATGAGCAGTTCTTC. Translating gives CASSLVQGAYNEQFF.

The V call is TRBV11-2, the J call TRBJ2-5; D is unresolved. The germline V gene has CDR1 SGHAT and CDR2 FQNNGV. The CDR3 contains 11 residues. The V and J ends lost 5 bases and 7 bases respectively, with 8 bases between them. The CDR3 bases are TGTGCCAGCAGCCCACCGGGGACCCAGTACTTC. The encoded protein is CASSPPGTQYF.

J is TRBJ1-2 and V is TRBV25-1; 8 nucleotides match TRBD1. V shed 3 bases and J 0 bases; nucleotides not matched to a gene: 12. Per germline, CDR1 MGHDK and CDR2 SYGVNS. There are 18 residues in the CDR3. Here the CDR3 DNA reads TGTGCCAGCAGTGATCTAGGACAGGGCAACCACGCTAACTATGGCTACACCTTC. Translating gives CASSDLGQGNHANYGYTF.

J is TRBJ2-3 and V is TRBV11-1; 8 bases are a match to TRBD2. The CDR3 covers 16 residues. The V and J ends lost 5 bases and 3 bases, in that order; junction bases with no gene match: 10. From germline, CDR1 is SGHAT and CDR2 FQDESV (reference sequence). In nucleotides, the CDR3 is TGTGCCAGCAGCCGCGGTCGGGAGGGGCGGACAGATACGCAGTATTTT. This translates into CASSRGREGRTDTQYF.

The genes are TRBV2 and TRBJ2-2; 7 bases map to TRBD2. V lost 5 bases to trimming and J lost 4 bases; unmatched junction nucleotides: 7. This CDR3 contains 15 residues. Germline V lookup: CDR1 SNHLY, CDR2 FYNNEI. CDR3 loop: CASSSASGVTGELFF. Here the CDR3 DNA reads TGTGCCAGCAGTAGCGCTAGCGGAGTCACCGGGGAGCTGTTTTTT.

The chain joins TRBV9 to TRBJ1-1, with D unresolved. V lost 0 bases to trimming and J lost 0 bases, with 9 bases between them. Germline CDR1 is SGDLS and CDR2 is YYNGEE. The CDR3 extends over 15 amino acids. Written as DNA, the CDR3 is TGTGCCAGCAGCGTAGCTGCAGTGATGAACACTGAAGCTTTCTTT. Translation: CASSVAAVMNTEAFF.